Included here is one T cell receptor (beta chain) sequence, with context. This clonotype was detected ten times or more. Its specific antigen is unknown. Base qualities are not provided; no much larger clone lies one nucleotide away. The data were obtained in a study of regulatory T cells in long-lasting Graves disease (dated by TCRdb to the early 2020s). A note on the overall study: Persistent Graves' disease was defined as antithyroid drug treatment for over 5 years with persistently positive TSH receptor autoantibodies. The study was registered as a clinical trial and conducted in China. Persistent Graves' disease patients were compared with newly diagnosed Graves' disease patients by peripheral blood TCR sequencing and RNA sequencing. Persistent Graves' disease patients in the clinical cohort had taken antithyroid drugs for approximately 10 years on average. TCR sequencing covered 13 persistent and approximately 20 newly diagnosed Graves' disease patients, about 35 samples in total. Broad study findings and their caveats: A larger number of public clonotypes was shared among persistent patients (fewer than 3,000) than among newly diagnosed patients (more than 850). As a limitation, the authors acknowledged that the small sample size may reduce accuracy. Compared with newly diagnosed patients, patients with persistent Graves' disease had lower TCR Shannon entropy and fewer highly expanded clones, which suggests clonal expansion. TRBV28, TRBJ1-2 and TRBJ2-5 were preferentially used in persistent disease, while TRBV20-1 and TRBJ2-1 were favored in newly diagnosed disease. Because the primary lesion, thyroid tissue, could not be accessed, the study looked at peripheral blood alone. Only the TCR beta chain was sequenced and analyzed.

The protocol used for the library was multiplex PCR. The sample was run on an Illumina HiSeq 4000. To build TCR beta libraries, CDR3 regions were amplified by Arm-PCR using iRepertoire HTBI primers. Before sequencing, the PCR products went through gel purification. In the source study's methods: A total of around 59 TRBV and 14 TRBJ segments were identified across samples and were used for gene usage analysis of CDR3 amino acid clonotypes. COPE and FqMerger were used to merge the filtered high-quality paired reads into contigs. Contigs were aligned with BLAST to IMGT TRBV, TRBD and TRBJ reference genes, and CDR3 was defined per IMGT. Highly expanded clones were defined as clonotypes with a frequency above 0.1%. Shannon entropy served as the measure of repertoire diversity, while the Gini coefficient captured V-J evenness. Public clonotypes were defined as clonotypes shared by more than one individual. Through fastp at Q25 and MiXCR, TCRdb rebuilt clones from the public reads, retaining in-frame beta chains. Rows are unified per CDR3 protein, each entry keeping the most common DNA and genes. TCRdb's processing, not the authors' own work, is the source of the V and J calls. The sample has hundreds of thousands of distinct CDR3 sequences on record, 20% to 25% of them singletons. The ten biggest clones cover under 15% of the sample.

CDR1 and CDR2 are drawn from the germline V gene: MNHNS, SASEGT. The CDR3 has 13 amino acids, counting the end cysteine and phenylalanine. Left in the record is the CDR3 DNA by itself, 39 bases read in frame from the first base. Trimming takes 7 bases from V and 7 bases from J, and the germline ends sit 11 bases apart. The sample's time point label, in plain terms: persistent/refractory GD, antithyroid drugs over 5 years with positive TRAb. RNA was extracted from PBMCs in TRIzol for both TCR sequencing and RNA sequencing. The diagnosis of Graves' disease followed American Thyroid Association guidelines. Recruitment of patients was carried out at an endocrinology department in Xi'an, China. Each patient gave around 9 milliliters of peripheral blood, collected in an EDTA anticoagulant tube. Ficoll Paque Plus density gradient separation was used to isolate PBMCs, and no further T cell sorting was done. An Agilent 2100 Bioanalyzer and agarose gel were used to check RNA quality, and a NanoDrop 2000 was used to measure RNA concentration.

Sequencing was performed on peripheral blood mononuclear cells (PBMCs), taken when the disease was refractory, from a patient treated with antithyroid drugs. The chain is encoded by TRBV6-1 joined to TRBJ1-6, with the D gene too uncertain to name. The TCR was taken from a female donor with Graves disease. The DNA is TGTGCCAGCAAGGAGGAGCCCAATTCACCCCTCCACTTT. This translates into CASKEEPNSPLHF.